The source of this T cell receptor beta chain is a study of tissue T cells after allogeneic stem cell transplantation. Study summary: Tissue samples with histologically apparent lymphocytes on H&E review were prioritized for sequencing.

This clone was observed a handful of times. Its antigen is as yet unknown. Sequencing was performed with immunoSEQ multiplex PCR; in TCRdb, only in-frame clones are kept and a portion is missing. The sample lists fewer than 30,000 clones, less than 85% occurring once. This CDR3 contains 14 residues. V was trimmed by 8 bases and J by 5 bases, leaving 16 bases between them. Germline V gene sequence: CDR1 SNHLY, CDR2 FYNNEI. Study-wide findings and caveats: In patients and mice, blood and spleen missed much of tissue repertoire.

The chain uses TRBV2 and TRBJ1-5; possibly TRBD1 for D (5 bases). The sequence derives from a female donor of 60 years or more with lung cancer. This specimen consisted of tissue from the ileum, obtained at autopsy. The CDR3 is CASCPGGPDQPQHF. The CDR3 DNA sequence: TGTGCCAGCTGCCCCGGGGGACCGGATCAGCCCCAGCATTTT.